Sequencing of this TCR beta chain was carried out in a study of blood T cell repertoires in COVID-19. Study at large: Acute and convalescent COVID-19 specimens originated in the United States, Italy and Spain. From T cells, B-cell-depleted T cells, or PBMCs came the material, which was cDNA or gDNA.

Study processing details: Amplifying reference gene primers gave estimates of nucleated cell counts. Sequencing was performed with immunoSEQ multiplex PCR; in TCRdb, only in-frame clones are kept and a portion is missing. Clone size and V and J calls were adopted from that table, with D and trimming inferred from the DNA. The sample comprises 150,000 to 200,000 clones, about 85% of which are singletons, and 20% to 25% rests with the top ten. The V end lost 6 bases, the J end lost 11 bases, and 13 bases lay between the germline ends. The CDR3 length is 11 residues. The sequenced material came from peripheral blood. The TCR sequence derives from a man aged 60 to 75 with active or convalescent COVID-19. The chain recombines TRBV12-3 or TRBV12-4 with TRBJ1-1; D call uncertain. Here the CDR3 reads CASRPTSGAFF. The DNA for the CDR3 is TGTGCCAGCAGACCGACATCGGGGGCTTTCTTT.